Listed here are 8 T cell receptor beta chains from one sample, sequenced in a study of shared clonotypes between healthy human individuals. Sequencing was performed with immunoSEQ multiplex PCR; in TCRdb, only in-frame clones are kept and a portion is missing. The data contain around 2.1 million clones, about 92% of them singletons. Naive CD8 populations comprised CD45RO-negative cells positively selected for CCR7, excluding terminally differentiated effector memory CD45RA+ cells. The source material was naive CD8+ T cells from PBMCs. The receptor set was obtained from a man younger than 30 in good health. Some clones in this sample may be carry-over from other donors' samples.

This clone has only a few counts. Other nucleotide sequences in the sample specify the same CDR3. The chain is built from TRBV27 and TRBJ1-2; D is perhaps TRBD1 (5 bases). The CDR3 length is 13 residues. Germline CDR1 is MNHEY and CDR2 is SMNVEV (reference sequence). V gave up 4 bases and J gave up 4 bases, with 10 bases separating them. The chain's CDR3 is CASSWGVGYGYTF. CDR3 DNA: TGTGCCAGCAGTTGGGGCGTGGGCTATGGCTACACCTTC.

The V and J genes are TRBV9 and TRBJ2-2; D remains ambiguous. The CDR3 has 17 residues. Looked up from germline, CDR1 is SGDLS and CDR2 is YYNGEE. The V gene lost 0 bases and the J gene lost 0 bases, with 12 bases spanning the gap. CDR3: CASSVALAFANTGELFF. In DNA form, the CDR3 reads TGTGCCAGCAGCGTAGCTCTCGCATTCGCGAACACCGGGGAGCTGTTTTTT.

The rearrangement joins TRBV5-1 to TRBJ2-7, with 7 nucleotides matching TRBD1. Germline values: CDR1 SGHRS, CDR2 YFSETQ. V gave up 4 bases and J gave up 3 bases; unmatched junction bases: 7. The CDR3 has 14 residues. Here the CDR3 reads CASSGNPGGYEQYF. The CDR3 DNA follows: TGCGCCAGCAGCGGAAACCCAGGGGGCTACGAGCAGTACTTC. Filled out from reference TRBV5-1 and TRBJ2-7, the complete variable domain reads KAGVTQTPRYLIKTRGQQVTLSCSPISGHRSVSWYQQTPGQGLQFLFEYFSETQRNKGNFPGRFSGRQFSNSRSEMNVSTLELGDSALYLCASSGNPGGYEQYFGPGTRLTVT.

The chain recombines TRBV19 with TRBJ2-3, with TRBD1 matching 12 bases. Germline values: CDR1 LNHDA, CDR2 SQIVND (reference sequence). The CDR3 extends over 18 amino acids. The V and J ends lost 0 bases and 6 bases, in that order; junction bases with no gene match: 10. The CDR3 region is CASSIDRWGQGARDTQYF. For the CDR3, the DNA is TGTGCCAGTAGTATAGATCGATGGGGACAGGGGGCGCGGGATACGCAGTATTTT.

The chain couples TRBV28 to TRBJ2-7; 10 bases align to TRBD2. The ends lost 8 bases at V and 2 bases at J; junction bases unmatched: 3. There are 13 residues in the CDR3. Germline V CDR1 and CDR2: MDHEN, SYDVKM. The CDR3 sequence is CASSGTSAYEQYF. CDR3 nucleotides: TGTGCCAGCTCTGGGACTAGCGCCTACGAGCAGTACTTC.

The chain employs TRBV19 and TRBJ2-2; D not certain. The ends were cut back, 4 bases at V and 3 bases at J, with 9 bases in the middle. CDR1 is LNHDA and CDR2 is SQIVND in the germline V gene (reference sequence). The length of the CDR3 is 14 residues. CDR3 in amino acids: CASSSRADTGELFF. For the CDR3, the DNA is TGTGCCAGTAGTAGTCGGGCAGACACCGGGGAGCTGTTTTTT.

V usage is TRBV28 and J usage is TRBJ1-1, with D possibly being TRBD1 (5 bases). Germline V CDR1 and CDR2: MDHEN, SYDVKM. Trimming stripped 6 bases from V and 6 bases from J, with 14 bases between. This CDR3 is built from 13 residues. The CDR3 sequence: CASRPSQGAEAFF. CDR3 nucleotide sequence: TGTGCCAGCAGGCCGAGCCAGGGCGCTGAAGCTTTCTTT.

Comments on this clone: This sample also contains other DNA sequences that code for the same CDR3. The CDR3 nucleotides are TGCGCCAGCAGCCAAGTTAGAAGCTACAATGAGCAGTTCTTC. This encodes CASSQVRSYNEQFF. The V and J genes are TRBV4-1 and TRBJ2-1; D gene uncertain. Germline V CDR1 and CDR2: MGHRA, YSYEKL. The CDR3 spans 14 residues. Trimming pared 1 base from V and 3 bases from J, leaving 7 bases between.